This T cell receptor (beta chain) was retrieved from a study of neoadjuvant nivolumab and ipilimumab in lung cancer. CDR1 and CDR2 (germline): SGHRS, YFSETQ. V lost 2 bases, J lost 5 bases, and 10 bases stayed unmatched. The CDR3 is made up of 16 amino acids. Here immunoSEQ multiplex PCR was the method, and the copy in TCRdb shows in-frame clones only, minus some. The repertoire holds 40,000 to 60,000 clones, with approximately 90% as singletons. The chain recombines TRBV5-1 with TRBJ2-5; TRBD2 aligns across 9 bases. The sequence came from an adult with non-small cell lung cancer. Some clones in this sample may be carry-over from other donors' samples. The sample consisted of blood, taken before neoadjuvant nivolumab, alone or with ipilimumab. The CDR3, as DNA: TGCGCCAGCAGCTTCGGTAGCGGGAGAGTCCAGGAGACCCAGTACTTC. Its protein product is CASSFGSGRVQETQYF.